The next 27 T cell receptor beta chains were all read from a single sample in a study of regulatory T cells in long-lasting Graves disease. Construction of TCR beta libraries relied on iRepertoire HTBI primers and on Arm-PCR targeting CDR3 regions. TCRdb independently ran MiXCR on the multiplex PCR reads; one entry per CDR3 protein. The table lists some 420,000 distinct CDR3 sequences, less than 25% of them singletons. Time point meaning: persistent/refractory GD, antithyroid drugs over 5 years with positive TRAb. Isolated PBMC RNA provided the starting material for the TCR library. Sample: peripheral blood mononuclear cells (PBMCs), taken when the disease was refractory, from a patient treated with antithyroid drugs. These TCRs come from a female donor with Graves disease.

The rearrangement links TRBV5-4 to TRBJ2-2; D uncertain. CDR1 is SGHNT and CDR2 is YYREEE in the germline V gene (reference sequence). The CDR3 contains 13 residues. Between the trimmed V and J ends, which lost 1 base and 6 bases, there was a span of 7 bases. In nucleotides, the CDR3 is TGTGCCAGCAGCTTGTCTGGTGCCGGGGAGCTGTTTTTT. Protein product: CASSLSGAGELFF.

This clonotype has ten or more counts. This chain connects TRBV10-3 to TRBJ2-5; D remains unclear. Deletions cut 5 bases from V and 5 bases from J, with 12 bases between. Germline CDR1 reads ENHRY; CDR2 reads SYGVKD. The CDR3 loop spans 13 amino acids. The CDR3 sequence: CAISPLGQETQYF. The CDR3 DNA reads as TGTGCCATCAGTCCCCTAGGTCAGGAGACCCAGTACTTC.

V usage is TRBV5-1 and J usage is TRBJ1-1, with D uncertain. Germline CDR1 SGHRS, CDR2 YFSETQ. The CDR3 length is 14 residues. V lost 2 bases and J lost 1, with 9 bases in between. The CDR3 DNA reads as TGCGCCAGCAGCTTCCCCCGAGAGAACACTGAAGCTTTCTTT. It yields the protein CASSFPRENTEAFF.

The chain couples TRBV6-1 to TRBJ2-3, with 9 bases that match TRBD1. Germline V CDR1 and CDR2: MNHNS, SASEGT. CDR3 size: 15 residues. V was pared by 8 bases and J by 3 bases, with 9 bases of the junction left unmatched. The CDR3 region has the DNA TGTGCCAGCGGGGCAGACAGGGGGGGAACAGATACGCAGTATTTT. Translation gives CASGADRGGTDTQYF.

The chain employs TRBV7-3 and TRBJ2-2, with 8 bases matching TRBD2. The CDR3 is made up of 15 amino acids. J gave up 2 bases and V 3 bases, and 2 bases lay outside the gene matches. Germline CDR1 reads SGHTA; CDR2 reads FQGTGA. The DNA for the CDR3 is TGTGCCAGCAGCTTCGGGGGGGCTAACACCGGGGAGCTGTTTTTT. The encoded protein is CASSFGGANTGELFF.

This clonotype was counted many times. The rearrangement links TRBV28 to TRBJ1-1, with a tentative D call TRBD1 (5 bases). The CDR3 consists of 14 residues. Trimming stripped 6 bases from V and 5 bases from J, with 16 bases between. Germline V gene lookup returns CDR1 MDHEN and CDR2 SYDVKM. The CDR3, as DNA: TGTGCCAGCAGGTTAGGGACCTCCCAAACTGAAGCTTTCTTT. Amino acids: CASRLGTSQTEAFF.

This clonotype was seen at least ten times. The chain combines TRBV12-3 or TRBV12-4 with TRBJ2-7, with 16 bases matching TRBD2. The CDR3 totals 17 residues. Germline trimming cut 7 bases from V and 2 bases from J; bases unmatched to any gene: 8. The CDR3, as DNA: TGTGCCAGCACCCTGGGACTAGCGGGAGGGCCGCCCTACGAGCAGTACTTC. It yields the protein CASTLGLAGGPPYEQYF.

The chain combines TRBV6-1 with TRBJ1-5; D uncertain. The CDR3 runs to 14 residues. Between the trimmed V and J ends, which lost 5 bases and 2 bases, there was a span of 10 bases. CDR1 and CDR2 from the germline V gene are MNHNS and SASEGT. CDR3 coding DNA: TGTGCCAGCAGTCACCGCGGTGGCAATCAGCCCCAGCATTTT. It yields the protein CASSHRGGNQPQHF.

The gene calls are TRBV20-1 and TRBJ1-6, with a possible D match to TRBD1 (6 bases). The ends were cut back, 6 bases at V and 4 bases at J, with 13 bases in the middle. The CDR3 consists of 14 residues. Germline CDR1 and CDR2: DFQATT and SNEGSKA (reference sequence). In nucleotides, the CDR3 is TGCAGTGCATACCGGGACAAATATAATTCACCCCTCCACTTT. It yields the protein CSAYRDKYNSPLHF.

The chain is built from TRBV20-1 and TRBJ2-1; 11 nucleotides align to TRBD2. Germline CDR1 DFQATT, CDR2 SNEGSKA (reference sequence). The trim removed 1 base at V and 6 bases at J, leaving 8 bases unmatched. The CDR3 runs 16 residues. CDR3 protein: CSARVRSGRESNEQFF. The CDR3 DNA reads as TGCAGTGCTAGAGTCCGTAGCGGGAGGGAGAGCAATGAGCAGTTCTTC.

The chain recombines TRBV19 with TRBJ2-5, with D perhaps matching TRBD2 (5 bases). This CDR3 is 12 amino acids long. The V gene's germline CDR1 is LNHDA and CDR2 SQIVND (reference sequence). The ends were cut back, 7 bases at V and 1 base at J, with 7 bases in the middle. The CDR3 here is CASKDFQETQYF. The CDR3 coding sequence is TGTGCCAGTAAGGACTTCCAAGAGACCCAGTACTTC.

This clonotype was counted only a few times. The genes are TRBV19 and TRBJ2-3; 7 bases agree with TRBD2. J lost 2 bases, V lost 5 bases, and 7 bases had no gene match. The germline CDR1 and CDR2 sequences are LNHDA and SQIVND (reference sequence). The CDR3 length is 15 residues. The DNA for the CDR3 is TGTGCCAGTAGTGCCACTAGCGACTACACAGATACGCAGTATTTT. It codes for CASSATSDYTDTQYF. Full variable domain (outside the CDR3, taken from reference TRBV19 and TRBJ2-3): DGGITQSPKYLFRKEGQNVTLSCEQNLNHDAMYWYRQDPGQGLRLIYYSQIVNDFQKGDIAEGYSVSREKKESFPLTVTSAQKNPTAFYLCASSATSDYTDTQYFGPGTRLTVL.

The chain joins TRBV4-3 to TRBJ1-1; 11 nucleotides match TRBD1. CDR1 is LGHNA, CDR2 YSLEER, per germline. The CDR3 extends over 19 amino acids. V lost 0 bases and J lost 1; bases outside the gene matches: 10. CDR3 sequence (DNA): TGCGCCAGCAGCCAAGATCATTCAATGGGGACAGGGGGGAACACTGAAGCTTTCTTT. Protein product: CASSQDHSMGTGGNTEAFF.

This clonotype was observed a few times. This rearrangement joins TRBV30 to TRBJ2-7; maybe TRBD1 (6 bases). V was pared by 5 bases and J by 2 bases, with 7 bases between. The CDR3 loop spans 11 amino acids. Germline assignment: CDR1 GTSNPN and CDR2 SVGIG (reference sequence). CDR3 sequence reads: CAWGDTYEQYF. The CDR3 region has the DNA TGTGCCTGGGGGGACACCTACGAGCAGTACTTC.

This rearrangement joins TRBV7-2 to TRBJ2-3, with D tentatively TRBD2 (5 bases). The CDR3 covers 17 residues. The V gene lost 3 bases and the J gene lost 4 bases, with 20 bases spanning the gap. In germline, CDR1 is SGHTA, CDR2 FQGNSA. The CDR3 nucleotides are TGTGCCAGCAGCTTGGCCTCAGGAACGGGGTGGTCAGATACGCAGTATTTT. Amino acid sequence: CASSLASGTGWSDTQYF.

The chain is built from TRBV14 and TRBJ1-4; D gene uncertain. This CDR3 has 14 amino acids. Trimming shortened V by 1 base and J by 5 bases, and 8 bases separated the two germline ends. From germline, CDR1 is SGHDN and CDR2 FVKESK. The CDR3 protein is CASSQARTNEKLFF. The CDR3 nucleotides are TGTGCCAGCAGCCAAGCTCGAACGAATGAAAAACTGTTTTTT.

For this clonotype: This may arise from a read error, as a much more abundant clone is one base away. The rearrangement joins TRBV7-2 to TRBJ2-5, with D possibly TRBD2 on 7 matching bases. Trimming removed 8 bases at V and 4 bases at J, with 8 bases between. The length of the CDR3 is 11 residues. Germline-derived CDR1 and CDR2 are SGHTA and FQGNSA. The CDR3 DNA reads as TGTGCCAGCGGGGGGGCAGAGACCCAGTACTTC. It translates to CASGGAETQYF.

The CDR3 sequence: CSVTNSGNTIYF. Here the CDR3 DNA reads TGCAGCGTTACTAACTCTGGAAACACCATATATTTT. The chain is built from TRBV29-1 and TRBJ1-3; no firm D call. V dropped 5 bases and J dropped 0 bases, with 5 bases sitting between them. CDR3 size: 12 residues. Germline V lookup: CDR1 SQVTM, CDR2 ANQGSEA.

This clonotype was picked up a small number of times. The rearrangement uses TRBV7-2 and TRBJ2-7; TRBD2 matches 10 bases. The CDR3 is 16 amino acids. The germline V gene has CDR1 SGHTA and CDR2 FQGNSA. V lost 3 bases, J lost 2 bases, and 7 bases stayed unmatched. The CDR3 DNA reads TGTGCCAGCAGCTTGACGGGGACTAGCGAAACCTACGAGCAGTACTTC. This sequence encodes CASSLTGTSETYEQYF.

This clonotype was counted many times. V gene TRBV6-1 combines with J gene TRBJ1-1, with D unresolved. From germline, CDR1 is MNHNS and CDR2 SASEGT. The V end lost 3 bases, the J end lost 5 bases, and 7 bases lay between the germline ends. This CDR3 comprises 12 residues. The CDR3 region has the DNA TGTGCCAGCAGTGATTGGAGGACTGAAGCTTTCTTT. It encodes CASSDWRTEAFF.

The chain couples TRBV13 to TRBJ2-7; a possible D gene is TRBD1 (7 bases). The CDR3 has 14 amino acids. Trimming removed 6 bases from V and 4 bases from J, with 16 bases in between. The V gene's germline CDR1 is PRHDT and CDR2 FYEKMQ (reference sequence). The CDR3, as DNA: TGTGCCAGCAGGCTGGCGGGACAGACATACGAGCAGTACTTC. Protein product: CASRLAGQTYEQYF.

The sample holds many counts of this clonotype. The chain carries TRBV27 and TRBJ2-5, with D possibly TRBD2 on 6 matching bases. Germline lookup yields CDR1 MNHEY and CDR2 SMNVEV (reference sequence). CDR3 length: 16 residues. V lost 6 bases and J lost 3, with 20 bases in between. CDR3 in amino acids: CASSLSRDSSKETQYF. The DNA for the CDR3 is TGTGCCAGCAGCCTTTCTAGGGACTCATCCAAAGAGACCCAGTACTTC.

At least ten counts were recorded for this clonotype. The chain uses TRBV20-1 and TRBJ2-7; TRBD2 matches at 7 bases. J gave up 3 bases and V 4 bases, and 6 bases lay outside the gene matches. The CDR3 is made up of 13 amino acids. Germline CDR1 is DFQATT and CDR2 is SNEGSKA (reference sequence). The CDR3 sequence: CSATSRGVYEQYF. CDR3 DNA sequence: TGCAGTGCTACATCCCGGGGGGTCTACGAGCAGTACTTC.

Note on this clonotype: A far bigger clonotype differs at one base, so this is likely a read error. The DNA of the CDR3 is TGTGCCAGCGGGCCTACAGGAAACAATCAGCCCCAGCATTTT. It specifies CASGPTGNNQPQHF. This sequence joins TRBV6-2 or TRBV6-3 and TRBJ1-5; TRBD1 is a possible D gene (5 bases). The CDR3 is 14 residues long. V lost 8 bases to trimming and J lost 3 bases, with 14 bases between them. Germline loops: CDR1 MNHEY, CDR2 SVGEGT.

This clonotype was detected ten times or more. This chain joins TRBV20-1 and TRBJ2-7, with 11 bases aligning to TRBD1. V shed 0 bases and J 4 bases; nucleotides not matched to a gene: 8. This CDR3 has 16 residues. The germline V gene encodes CDR1 DFQATT and CDR2 SNEGSKA (reference sequence). CDR3 region: CSARDLGQGAGYEQYF. The CDR3 DNA reads as TGCAGTGCTAGAGATCTAGGACAGGGGGCAGGATACGAGCAGTACTTC.

This clonotype was found many times. This rearrangement joins TRBV28 to TRBJ1-1; D call uncertain. CDR1 is MDHEN and CDR2 is SYDVKM in the germline V gene. CDR3 length: 14 amino acids. The V end was cut by 3 bases, the J end by 0 bases, with 8 bases between. In nucleotides, the CDR3 is TGTGCCAGCAGTTTCTACGGGATGAACACTGAAGCTTTCTTT. Amino acid sequence: CASSFYGMNTEAFF.

The chain has TRBV6-1 and TRBJ2-2; D unresolved. CDR3 length: 14 residues. Germline V gene lookup returns CDR1 MNHNS and CDR2 SASEGT. Trimming left V 3 bases short and J 5 bases short, with 10 bases between. The CDR3 region is CASSDSRETGELFF. CDR3 DNA sequence: TGTGCCAGCAGTGATTCCAGAGAAACCGGGGAGCTGTTTTTT.